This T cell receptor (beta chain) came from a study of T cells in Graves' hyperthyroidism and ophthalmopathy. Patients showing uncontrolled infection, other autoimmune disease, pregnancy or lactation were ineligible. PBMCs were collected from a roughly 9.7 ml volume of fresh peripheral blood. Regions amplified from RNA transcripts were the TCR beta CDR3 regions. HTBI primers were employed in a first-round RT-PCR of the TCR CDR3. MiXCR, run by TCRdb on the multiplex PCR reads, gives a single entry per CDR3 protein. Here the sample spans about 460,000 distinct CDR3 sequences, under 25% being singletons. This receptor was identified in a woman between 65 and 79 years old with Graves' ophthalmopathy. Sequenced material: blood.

The CDR3 protein is CASGFDGGSTQYF. The DNA of the CDR3 is TGTGCTAGTGGCTTTGATGGGGGGTCAACGCAGTATTTT. The rearrangement uses TRBV12-5 and TRBJ2-3; tentative D call: TRBD2 (6 bases). Per germline, CDR1 LGHNT and CDR2 FRNRAP. V lost 6 bases and J 9 bases, leaving 16 bases between the germline ends. There are 13 residues in the CDR3.